What follows are 13 T cell receptor beta chains derived from one specimen sequenced in a study of PD-L1 blockade in urothelial cancer. Assay: immunoSEQ multiplex PCR; the TCRdb copy retains only in-frame clones and omits some. The sample lists some 42,000 clones; 81% were seen once. Sequencing used PBMCs, obtained around atezolizumab (anti-PD-L1) treatment. The receptor set was obtained from a man between 65 and 85 years old with urothelial cancer.

The V gene is TRBV4-2, the J gene TRBJ2-1, with 8 bases matching TRBD2. The germline CDR1 and CDR2 sequences are LGHNA and YNFKEQ. J was trimmed by 8 bases and V by 0 bases; bases with no gene match: 3. This CDR3 spans 14 amino acids. CDR3: CASSQEGREDEQFF. Here the CDR3 DNA reads TGTGCCAGCAGCCAAGAGGGGCGGGAGGATGAGCAGTTCTTC.

This clone came up once. The chain employs TRBV5-1 and TRBJ2-2, with unresolved D. V was shortened by 0 bases and J by 2 bases, with 8 bases between the two germline ends. The CDR3 is made up of 15 amino acids. Germline CDR1 and CDR2: SGHRS and YFSETQ. The CDR3, as DNA: TGCGCCAGCAGCTTGGACACAGTTAACACCGGGGAGCTGTTTTTT. It translates to CASSLDTVNTGELFF.

The chain carries TRBV27 and TRBJ1-1; TRBD1 matches 8 bases. Germline V gene lookup returns CDR1 MNHEY and CDR2 SMNVEV (reference sequence). CDR3 length equals 13 residues. Losses at the gene ends were 4 bases for V and 7 bases for J; bases not matched to a gene: 5. For the CDR3, the DNA is TGTGCCAGCAGTTGGCAGGGGGCTTTTGAAGCTTTCTTT. Translated, it gives CASSWQGAFEAFF.

The chain uses TRBV7-9 and TRBJ1-2, with TRBD1 matching over 9 bases. V shed 4 bases, J shed 3 bases, and the junction held 6 bases outside the gene matches. The CDR3 totals 15 residues. Per germline, CDR1 SEHNR and CDR2 FQNEAQ (reference sequence). CDR3 sequence reads: CASSSGTGSDYGYTF. CDR3 nucleotides: TGTGCCAGCAGCTCCGGGACAGGGTCAGACTATGGCTACACCTTC. Together with reference TRBV7-9 and TRBJ1-2, the CDR3 gives the full variable domain: DTGVSQNPRHKITKRGQNVTFRCDPISEHNRLYWYRQTLGQGPEFLTYFQNEAQLEKSRLLSDRFSAERPKGSFSTLEIQRTEQGDSAMYLCASSSGTGSDYGYTFGSGTRLTVV.

In this sample, this clone turned up once. The chain recombines TRBV5-8 with TRBJ2-7; weak D call: TRBD1 (6 bases). The CDR3 is made up of 15 amino acids. The germline V gene encodes CDR1 SGHTS and CDR2 YDEGEE. V was clipped by 0 bases and J by 0 bases, with 10 bases between them. Here the CDR3 DNA reads TGTGCCAGCAGCTTGGTAGGACAGTTCTCCTACGAGCAGTACTTC. Protein: CASSLVGQFSYEQYF.

The chain couples TRBV7-9 to TRBJ2-5, with TRBD2 matching 10 bases. Germline V gives CDR1 SEHNR, CDR2 FQNEAQ (reference sequence). The CDR3 extends over 15 amino acids. The V gene end was trimmed by 5 bases and the J gene end by 2 bases; junction bases not matched to a gene: 5. CDR3 DNA: TGTGCCAGCAGCCCTTTGACTAGCGGGCAAGAGACCCAGTACTTC. It translates to CASSPLTSGQETQYF.

This clone was counted between two and nine times. J is TRBJ1-1 and V is TRBV4-2; TRBD1 is a possible D gene (5 bases). This CDR3 is 16 amino acids long. V dropped 0 bases and J dropped 5 bases, with 16 bases sitting between them. Germline V gene data show CDR1 as LGHNA and CDR2 as YNFKEQ. CDR3 nucleotide sequence: TGTGCCAGCAGCCAAGATTTTGGGGGGTTCGAGACTGAAGCTTTCTTT. This encodes CASSQDFGGFETEAFF.

This chain connects TRBV7-2 to TRBJ2-3; 10 bases line up with TRBD1. Germline V gene sequence: CDR1 SGHTA, CDR2 FQGNSA. V lost 5 bases, J lost 3 bases, and 5 bases stayed unmatched. CDR3 length equals 15 residues. CDR3 coding DNA: TGTGCCAGCAGCCCGGGACAGGGGCTGACAGATACGCAGTATTTT. Its translation: CASSPGQGLTDTQYF.

The CDR3 DNA is TGTGCCAGCAGCTTAGAAGAGGGTTACGAGCAGTACTTC. Amino acid sequence: CASSLEEGYEQYF. The rearrangement links TRBV11-3 to TRBJ2-7; maybe TRBD2 (5 bases). The V gene's germline CDR1 is SGHNT and CDR2 YENEEA. The CDR3 is 13 amino acids. The V end was cut by 0 bases, the J end by 4 bases, with 7 bases between.

J is TRBJ2-7 and V is TRBV9; 11 bases match TRBD1. J gave up 6 bases and V 4 bases, and 6 bases lay outside the gene matches. Germline V CDR1 and CDR2: SGDLS, YYNGEE. This CDR3 has 14 residues. The CDR3 region is CASSRGQGAFEQYF. The CDR3 region has the DNA TGTGCCAGCAGCCGAGGACAGGGGGCGTTCGAGCAGTACTTC.

This clone was detected only once. The chain has TRBV20-1 and TRBJ2-1; TRBD2 aligns across 7 bases. The CDR3 loop spans 11 amino acids. J gave up 8 bases and V 6 bases, and 4 bases lay outside the gene matches. Germline V gene data show CDR1 as DFQATT and CDR2 as SNEGSKA (reference sequence). DNA of the CDR3: TGCAGTGCAGCGGGGTACGATGAGCAGTTCTTC. Its translation is CSAAGYDEQFF.

The V call is TRBV28, the J call TRBJ1-5; 10 bases line up with TRBD1. CDR3 length equals 16 residues. CDR1 MDHEN and CDR2 SYDVKM come from the germline V gene. The V segment lost 1 base and the J segment 7 bases; nucleotides outside the gene matches: 7. CDR3: CASSLSGTGVGQPQHF. The CDR3 DNA sequence: TGTGCCAGCAGTTTATCTGGGACAGGGGTTGGGCAGCCCCAGCATTTT.

This chain joins TRBV5-4 and TRBJ2-1; D ambiguous. This CDR3 is built from 13 residues. The ends were cut back, 4 bases at V and 4 bases at J, with 9 bases in the middle. Germline V gene lookup returns CDR1 SGHNT and CDR2 YYREEE (reference sequence). CDR3 sequence reads: CASSHSDYNEQFF. Here the CDR3 DNA reads TGTGCCAGCAGCCATAGTGATTACAATGAGCAGTTCTTC. The whole variable domain, remainder taken from reference TRBV5-4 and TRBJ2-1, is ETGVTQSPTHLIKTRGQQVTLRCSSQSGHNTVSWYQQALGQGPQFIFQYYREEENGRGNFPPRFSGLQFPNYSSELNVNALELDDSALYLCASSHSDYNEQFFGPGTRLTVL.